This is a list of T cell receptor beta chains from one sample in a study of blood T cell repertoires in COVID-19. The repertoire was sequenced with immunoSEQ multiplex PCR; TCRdb's copy has only in-frame clones and lacks some. The repertoire includes under 110,000 clones, about 85% of them detected once, and approximately 1.8% sits in the top ten. The sequenced sample consisted of peripheral blood. The receptor set was obtained from a woman in her seventies with active or convalescent COVID-19. The CDR3 runs from the conserved cysteine through the conserved F or W. A D gene is named only where the DNA matches it firmly. A row's size may be missing; if present it is once, few, many or a size class.

>TRBJ2-5|TRBV5-1|-|TRBD1
CASSGVPGGQETQYF
TGCGCCAGCAGCGGGGTCCCAGGGGGCCAAGAGACCCAGTACTTC
>TRBJ2-2|TRBV10-1|-|TRBD2
CASSESGTTSGELFF
TGCGCCAGCAGTGAGTCGGGGACTACATCCGGGGAGCTGTTTTTT
>TRBJ1-4|TRBV7-2|-|-
CASSLAGGANEKLFF
TGTGCCAGCAGCTTAGCGGGGGGGGCTAATGAAAAACTGTTTTTT
>TRBJ2-2|TRBV5-6|-|-
CASSLLSARRYTGELFF
TGTGCCAGCAGCTTGTTATCGGCTAGGAGGTACACCGGGGAGCTGTTTTTT
>TRBJ1-2|TRBV19|-|-
CASTPGSRGGYTF
TGTGCCAGTACCCCCGGGTCTCGGGGAGGCTACACCTTC
>TRBJ1-1|TRBV15|-|-
CATSRDLTGYTEAFF
TGTGCCACCAGCAGAGATCTTACAGGCTACACTGAAGCTTTCTTT
>TRBJ2-7|TRBV7-2|-|TRBD2
CASSSPGLAGGGDEQYF
TGTGCCAGCAGCTCGCCGGGACTAGCGGGAGGAGGAGACGAGCAGTACTTC
>TRBJ1-2|TRBV11-2|-|-
CASSLGRGHYGYTF
TGTGCCAGCAGCCTTGGAAGGGGTCACTATGGCTACACCTTC
>TRBJ1-2|TRBV4-3|-|-
CASSQEGAKFYGYTF
TGCGCCAGCAGCCAAGAGGGCGCGAAGTTCTATGGCTACACCTTC
>TRBJ2-3|TRBV7-2|-|-
CASSPADTQYF
TGTGCCAGCAGCCCGGCAGATACGCAGTATTTT
>TRBJ2-2|TRBV7-6|-|TRBD2
CASSLPLAGVNAGELFF
TGTGCCAGCAGCTTACCCCTAGCGGGGGTTAACGCCGGGGAGCTGTTTTTT
>TRBJ2-3|TRBV6-5|-|-
CASSYLGGSTDTQYF
TGTGCCAGCAGTTACTTAGGGGGTAGCACAGATACGCAGTATTTT
>TRBJ2-4|TRBV5-6|-|TRBD1
CASRQGTKNIQYF
TGTGCCAGCAGACAGGGGACCAAAAACATTCAGTACTTC
>TRBJ2-5|TRBV5-8|-|TRBD2
CATNPPGSGETQYF
TGTGCCACTAACCCCCCTGGTAGCGGGGAGACCCAGTACTTC
>TRBJ1-6|TRBV9|few|TRBD1
CASSVTGGLNSPLHF
TGTGCCAGCAGCGTAACAGGGGGGCTTAATTCACCCCTCCACTTT
>TRBJ2-4|TRBV20-1|-|TRBD2
CSARAPSGGRKNIQYF
TGCAGTGCTCGTGCCCCGAGCGGGGGCAGAAAAAACATTCAGTACTTC
>TRBJ2-5|TRBV29-1|-|TRBD1
CSIKYGTGGRKETQYF
TGCAGCATCAAATATGGGACAGGGGGCAGGAAAGAGACCCAGTACTTC
>TRBJ2-3|TRBV4-3|-|-
CASSQEAGGTQYF
TGCGCCAGCAGCCAAGAGGCGGGTGGTACGCAGTATTTT
>TRBJ2-6|TRBV18|-|-
CASSPVGGYEANVLTF
TGTGCCAGCTCACCCGTGGGGGGTTACGAGGCCAACGTCCTGACTTTC
>TRBJ1-5|TRBV18|-|TRBD1
CASSKSGGSSNQPQHF
TGTGCCAGCTCAAAATCAGGGGGCTCGAGCAATCAGCCCCAGCATTTT
>TRBJ1-5|TRBV6-1|-|-
CASSELNQPQHF
TGTGCCAGCAGTGAACTCAATCAGCCCCAGCATTTT
>TRBJ1-5|TRBV6-2/TRBV6-3|-|-
CASSYLTLGNQPQHF
TGTGCCAGCAGTTACCTGACTTTGGGCAATCAGCCCCAGCATTTT
>TRBJ2-1|TRBV7-9|once|TRBD2
CASSQLAGSYNEQFF
TGTGCCAGCAGCCAACTAGCGGGTTCCTACAATGAGCAGTTCTTC
>TRBJ1-1|TRBV11-3|few|TRBD1
CASRPGQGNTEAFF
TGTGCCAGCAGACCGGGACAGGGGAACACTGAAGCTTTCTTT
>TRBJ2-3|TRBV7-2|-|TRBD2
CASSTSGRPTDTQYF
TGTGCCAGCAGCACTAGCGGGAGGCCCACAGATACGCAGTATTTT
>TRBJ1-4|TRBV12-3/TRBV12-4|-|TRBD1
CASGDRASEKLFF
TGTGCCAGCGGGGACAGGGCGTCTGAAAAACTGTTTTTT
>TRBJ2-3|TRBV4-3|-|-
CASSPLGGGGTGTDTQYF
TGCGCCAGCAGCCCTCTAGGGGGGGGAGGGACTGGCACAGATACGCAGTATTTT
>TRBJ1-5|TRBV15|few|TRBD1
CATSTLDRKSQPQHF
TGTGCCACCAGCACGCTGGACAGGAAGAGTCAGCCCCAGCATTTT
>TRBJ2-6|TRBV5-6|-|-
CASSPTTGANVLTF
TGTGCCAGCAGCCCAACAACTGGGGCCAACGTCCTGACTTTC
>TRBJ2-5|TRBV7-2|-|TRBD2
CASSLGLAGGQGTQYF
TGTGCCAGCAGCTTAGGGCTAGCGGGAGGGCAGGGGACCCAGTACTTC
>TRBJ2-3|TRBV6-5|-|-
CASSRGTDTQYF
TGTGCCAGCAGTCGAGGGACAGATACGCAGTATTTT
>TRBJ2-2|TRBV2|-|TRBD2
CASRVRGGAGELFF
TGTGCCAGCAGAGTCCGGGGGGGAGCCGGGGAGCTGTTTTTT
>TRBJ1-1|TRBV6-5|-|-
CASSRYPGTEAFF
TGTGCCAGCAGTAGATACCCAGGCACTGAAGCTTTCTTT
>TRBJ2-1|TRBV11-2|-|TRBD2
CASSLDGTITEQFF
TGTGCCAGCAGCTTAGACGGGACTATTACTGAGCAGTTCTTC
>TRBJ1-2|TRBV6-1|-|-
CASSEMGAGYGYTF
TGTGCCAGCAGTGAAATGGGGGCAGGGTATGGCTACACCTTC
>TRBJ2-1|TRBV11-2|-|-
CASSQRGTNSVYNEQFF
TGTGCCAGCAGCCAGAGAGGTACCAATAGCGTCTACAATGAGCAGTTCTTC
>TRBJ1-2|TRBV29-1|few|-
CSGGHNYGYTF
TGCAGCGGGGGACATAACTATGGCTACACCTTC
>TRBJ1-3|TRBV28|-|-
CASSRLDGAGNTIYF
TGTGCCAGCAGCCGGCTCGACGGAGCGGGAAACACCATATATTTT
>TRBJ2-7|TRBV5-4|-|-
CASSLASQLSYEQYF
TGTGCCAGCAGCTTGGCCAGTCAATTGTCCTACGAGCAGTACTTC
>TRBJ2-4|TRBV19|few|TRBD2
CASHPWGGKNIQYF
TGTGCCAGCCACCCCTGGGGGGGCAAAAACATTCAGTACTTC
>TRBJ1-4|TRBV27|few|-
CASSLARWSEKLFF
TGTGCCAGCAGTCTGGCTCGATGGAGTGAAAAACTGTTTTTT
>TRBJ1-2|TRBV2|-|-
CASGEGGYGYTF
TGTGCCAGCGGAGAGGGAGGATATGGCTACACCTTC
>TRBJ2-7|TRBV27|few|TRBD1
CASSGRDRGQYEQYF
TGTGCCAGCAGTGGCAGGGACAGGGGGCAGTACGAGCAGTACTTC
>TRBJ1-1|TRBV19|-|-
CASSTSFRLEGTEAFF
TGTGCCAGTAGTACCTCTTTTCGGCTAGAGGGCACTGAAGCTTTCTTT
>TRBJ1-2|TRBV30|few|TRBD1
CACPRDSIYGYTF
TGTGCCTGCCCCCGGGACAGCATCTATGGCTACACCTTC
>TRBJ2-7|TRBV5-4|-|-
CASSFAGIPPREQYF
TGTGCCAGCAGCTTCGCGGGGATCCCGCCTAGGGAGCAGTACTTC
>TRBJ1-1|TRBV5-4|-|-
CASSPPGRAGRNTEAFF
TGTGCCAGCAGCCCCCCGGGGAGGGCAGGAAGGAACACTGAAGCTTTCTTT
>TRBJ2-1|TRBV4-3|-|-
CASSQERVSYNEQFF
TGCGCCAGCAGCCAAGAGAGGGTCTCCTACAATGAGCAGTTCTTC
>TRBJ1-1|TRBV21-1|-|-
CASSKGRENTEAFF
TGTGCCAGCAGCAAAGGCAGGGAGAACACTGAAGCTTTCTTT
>TRBJ1-2|TRBV5-6|-|-
CASSLGTPRRGYTF
TGTGCCAGCAGCTTGGGGACACCTAGGCGTGGCTACACCTTC
>TRBJ1-4|TRBV10-3|few|-
CAISESVEKLFF
TGTGCCATCAGTGAATCGGTTGAAAAACTGTTTTTT
>TRBJ2-7|TRBV6-1|few|-
CASSEKRQPRDEQYF
TGTGCCAGCAGTGAAAAGCGGCAGCCAAGGGACGAGCAGTACTTC